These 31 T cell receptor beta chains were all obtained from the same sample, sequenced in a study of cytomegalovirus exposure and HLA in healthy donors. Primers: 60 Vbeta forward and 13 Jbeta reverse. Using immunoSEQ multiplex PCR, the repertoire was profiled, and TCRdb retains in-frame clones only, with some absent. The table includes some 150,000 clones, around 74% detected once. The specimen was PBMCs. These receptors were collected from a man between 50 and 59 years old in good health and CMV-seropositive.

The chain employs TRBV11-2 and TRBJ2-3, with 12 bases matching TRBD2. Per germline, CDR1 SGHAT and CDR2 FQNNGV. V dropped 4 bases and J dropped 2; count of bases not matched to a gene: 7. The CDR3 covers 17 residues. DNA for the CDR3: TGTGCCAGCAGCTCCAGCGGACTAGCGGGATCCACAGATACGCAGTATTTT. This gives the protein CASSSSGLAGSTDTQYF.

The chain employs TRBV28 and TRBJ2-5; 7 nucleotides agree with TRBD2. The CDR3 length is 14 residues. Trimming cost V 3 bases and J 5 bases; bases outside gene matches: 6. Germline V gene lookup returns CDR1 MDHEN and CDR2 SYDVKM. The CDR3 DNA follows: TGTGCCAGCAGTTTGACTAGCTTAAGGGAGACCCAGTACTTC. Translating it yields CASSLTSLRETQYF.

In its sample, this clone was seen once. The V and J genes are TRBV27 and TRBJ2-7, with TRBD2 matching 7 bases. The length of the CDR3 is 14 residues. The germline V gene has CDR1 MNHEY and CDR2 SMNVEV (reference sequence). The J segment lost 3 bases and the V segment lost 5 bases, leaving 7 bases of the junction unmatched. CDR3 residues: CASSPLGGSYEQYF. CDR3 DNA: TGTGCCAGCAGTCCGCTGGGGGGGAGCTACGAGCAGTACTTC.

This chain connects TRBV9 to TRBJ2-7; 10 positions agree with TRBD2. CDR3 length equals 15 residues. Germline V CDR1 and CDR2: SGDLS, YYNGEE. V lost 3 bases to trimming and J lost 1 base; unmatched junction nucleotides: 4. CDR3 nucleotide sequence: TGTGCCAGCAGCGCCTCTAGCGGGGGATCCTACGAGCAGTACTTC. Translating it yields CASSASSGGSYEQYF. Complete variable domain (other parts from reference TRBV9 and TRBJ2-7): DSGVTQTPKHLITATGQRVTLRCSPRSGDLSVYWYQQSLDQGLQFLIQYYNGEERAKGNILERFSAQQFPDLHSELNLSSLELGDSALYFCASSASSGGSYEQYFGPGTRLTVT.

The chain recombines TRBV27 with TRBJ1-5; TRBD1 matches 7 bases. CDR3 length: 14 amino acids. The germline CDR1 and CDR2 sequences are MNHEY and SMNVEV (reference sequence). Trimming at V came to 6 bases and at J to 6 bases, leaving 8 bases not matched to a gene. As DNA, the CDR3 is TGTGCCAGCAGACCAGGGGGAGGTGGTCAGCCCCAGCATTTT. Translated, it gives CASRPGGGGQPQHF.

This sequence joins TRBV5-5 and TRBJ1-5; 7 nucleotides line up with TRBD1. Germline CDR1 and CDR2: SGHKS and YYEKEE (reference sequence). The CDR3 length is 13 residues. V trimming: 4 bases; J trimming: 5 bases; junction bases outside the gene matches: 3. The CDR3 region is CASSGTDHQPQHF. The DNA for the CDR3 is TGTGCCAGCAGCGGGACAGATCATCAGCCCCAGCATTTT.

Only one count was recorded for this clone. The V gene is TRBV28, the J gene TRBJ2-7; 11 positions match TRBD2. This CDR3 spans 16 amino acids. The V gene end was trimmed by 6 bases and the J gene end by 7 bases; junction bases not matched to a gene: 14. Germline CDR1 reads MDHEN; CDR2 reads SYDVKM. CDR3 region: CASSPADTSGRGEQYF. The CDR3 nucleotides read TGTGCCAGCAGCCCGGCCGACACTAGCGGGAGAGGTGAGCAGTACTTC.

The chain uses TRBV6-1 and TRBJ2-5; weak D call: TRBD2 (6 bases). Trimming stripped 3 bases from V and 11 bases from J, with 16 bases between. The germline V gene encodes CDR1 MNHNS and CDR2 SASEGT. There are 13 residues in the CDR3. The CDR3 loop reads CASSDPGTGEQYF. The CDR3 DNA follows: TGTGCCAGCAGTGATCCAGGGACGGGGGAGCAGTACTTC.

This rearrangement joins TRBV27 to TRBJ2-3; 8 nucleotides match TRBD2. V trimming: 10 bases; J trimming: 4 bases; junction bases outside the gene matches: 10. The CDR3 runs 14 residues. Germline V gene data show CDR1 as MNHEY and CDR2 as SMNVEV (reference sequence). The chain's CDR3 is CANPQRERSDTQYF. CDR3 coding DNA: TGTGCCAACCCCCAGCGGGAGAGGTCAGATACGCAGTATTTT.

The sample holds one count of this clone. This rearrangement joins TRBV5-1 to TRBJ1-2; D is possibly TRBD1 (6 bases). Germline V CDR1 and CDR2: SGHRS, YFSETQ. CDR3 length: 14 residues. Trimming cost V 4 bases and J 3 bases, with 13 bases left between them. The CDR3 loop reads CASSRTAGDYGYTF. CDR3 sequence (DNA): TGCGCCAGCAGCAGGACAGCGGGGGACTATGGCTACACCTTC.

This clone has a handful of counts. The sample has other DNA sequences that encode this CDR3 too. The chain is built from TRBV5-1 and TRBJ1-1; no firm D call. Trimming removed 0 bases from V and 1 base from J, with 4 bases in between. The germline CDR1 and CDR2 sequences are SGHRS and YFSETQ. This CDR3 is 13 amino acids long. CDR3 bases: TGCGCCAGCAGCTTGGGTAGGAACACTGAAGCTTTCTTT. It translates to CASSLGRNTEAFF.

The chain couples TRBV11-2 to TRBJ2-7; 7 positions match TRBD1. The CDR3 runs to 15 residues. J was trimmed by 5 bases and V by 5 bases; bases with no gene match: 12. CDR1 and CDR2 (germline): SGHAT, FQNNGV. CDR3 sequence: CASSPGPGQPHEQYF. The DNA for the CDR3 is TGTGCCAGCAGCCCAGGGCCGGGACAGCCCCACGAGCAGTACTTC.

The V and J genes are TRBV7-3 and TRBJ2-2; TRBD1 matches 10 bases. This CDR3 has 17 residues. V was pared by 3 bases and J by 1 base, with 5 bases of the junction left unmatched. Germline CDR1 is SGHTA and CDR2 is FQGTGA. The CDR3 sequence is CASSFTGTGVNTGELFF. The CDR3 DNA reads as TGTGCCAGCAGCTTCACCGGGACAGGGGTGAACACCGGGGAGCTGTTTTTT.

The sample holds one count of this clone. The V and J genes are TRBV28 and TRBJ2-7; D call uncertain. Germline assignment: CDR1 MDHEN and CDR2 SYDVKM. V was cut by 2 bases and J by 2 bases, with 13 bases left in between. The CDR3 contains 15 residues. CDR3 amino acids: CASSLGSDWAYEQYF. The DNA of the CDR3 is TGTGCCAGCAGTTTAGGGTCAGACTGGGCCTACGAGCAGTACTTC.

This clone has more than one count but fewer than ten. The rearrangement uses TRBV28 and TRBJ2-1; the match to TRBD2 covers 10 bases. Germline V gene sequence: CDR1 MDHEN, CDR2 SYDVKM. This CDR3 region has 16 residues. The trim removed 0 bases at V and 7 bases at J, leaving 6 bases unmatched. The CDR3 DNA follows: TGTGCCAGCAGTTTATGGAGCGGGAGGGCCTCTAATGAGCAGTTCTTC. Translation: CASSLWSGRASNEQFF.

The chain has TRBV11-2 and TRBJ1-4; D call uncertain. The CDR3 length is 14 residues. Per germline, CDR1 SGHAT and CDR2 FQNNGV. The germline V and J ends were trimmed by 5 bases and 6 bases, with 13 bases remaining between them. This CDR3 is CASSPIRGDEKLFF. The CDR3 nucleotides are TGTGCCAGCAGCCCAATACGGGGAGATGAAAAACTGTTTTTT.

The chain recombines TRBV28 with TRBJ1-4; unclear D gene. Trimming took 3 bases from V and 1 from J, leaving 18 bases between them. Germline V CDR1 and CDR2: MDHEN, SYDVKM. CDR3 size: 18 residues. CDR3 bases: TGTGCCAGCAGTTTCCTTTTCGTCGGGAGAAAAACTAATGAAAAACTGTTTTTT. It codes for CASSFLFVGRKTNEKLFF.

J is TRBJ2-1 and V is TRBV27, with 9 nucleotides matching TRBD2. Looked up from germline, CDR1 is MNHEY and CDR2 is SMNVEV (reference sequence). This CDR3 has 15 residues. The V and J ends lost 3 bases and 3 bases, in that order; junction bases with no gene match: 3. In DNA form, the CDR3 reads TGTGCCAGCAGTTTGTCTAGCGGGATCTACAATGAGCAGTTCTTC. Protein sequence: CASSLSSGIYNEQFF.

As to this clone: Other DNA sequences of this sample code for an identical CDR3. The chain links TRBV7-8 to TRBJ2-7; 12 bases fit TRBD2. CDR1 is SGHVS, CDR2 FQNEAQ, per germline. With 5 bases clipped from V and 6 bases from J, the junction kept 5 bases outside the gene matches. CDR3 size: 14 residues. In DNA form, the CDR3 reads TGTGCCAGCAGCCCGACTAGCGGGAGAGGCGAGCAGTACTTC. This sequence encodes CASSPTSGRGEQYF.

This chain's CDR3 is CASTGSGANVLTF. CDR3 nucleotides: TGTGCCAGCACCGGCTCTGGGGCCAACGTCCTGACTTTC. This chain joins TRBV27 and TRBJ2-6; D not resolved. The V end lost 7 bases, the J end lost 0 bases, and 4 bases lay between the germline ends. This CDR3 comprises 13 residues. The germline gives CDR1 MNHEY, CDR2 SMNVEV (reference sequence).

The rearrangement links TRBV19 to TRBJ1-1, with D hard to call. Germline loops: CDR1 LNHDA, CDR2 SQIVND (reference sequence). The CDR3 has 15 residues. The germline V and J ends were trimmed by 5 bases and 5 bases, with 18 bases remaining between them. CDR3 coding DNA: TGTGCCAGTAGTGTTCGTCAAGCGACGAGGACTGAAGCTTTCTTT. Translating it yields CASSVRQATRTEAFF. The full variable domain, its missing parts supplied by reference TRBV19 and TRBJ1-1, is DGGITQSPKYLFRKEGQNVTLSCEQNLNHDAMYWYRQDPGQGLRLIYYSQIVNDFQKGDIAEGYSVSREKKESFPLTVTSAQKNPTAFYLCASSVRQATRTEAFFGQGTRLTVV.

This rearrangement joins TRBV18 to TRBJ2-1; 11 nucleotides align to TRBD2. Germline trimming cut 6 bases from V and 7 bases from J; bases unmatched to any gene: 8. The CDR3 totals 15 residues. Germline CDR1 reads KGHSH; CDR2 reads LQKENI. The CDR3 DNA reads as TGTGCCAGCTCCCCCAGACTAGCGGGAACGAATGAGCAGTTCTTC. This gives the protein CASSPRLAGTNEQFF.

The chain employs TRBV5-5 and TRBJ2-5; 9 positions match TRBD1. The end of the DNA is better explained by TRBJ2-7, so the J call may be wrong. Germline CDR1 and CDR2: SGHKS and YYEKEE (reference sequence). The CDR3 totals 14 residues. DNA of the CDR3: TGTGCCAGCAGCACTACGGACAGGGGCTACGAGCAGTACTTC. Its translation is CASSTTDRGYEQYF.

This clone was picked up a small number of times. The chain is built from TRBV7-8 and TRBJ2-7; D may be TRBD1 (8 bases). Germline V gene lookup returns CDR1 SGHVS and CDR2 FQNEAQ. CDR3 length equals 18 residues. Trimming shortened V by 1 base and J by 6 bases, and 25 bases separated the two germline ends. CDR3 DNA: TGTGCCAGCAGCTTAGGCCCCAAGGCACTACACAGGGGGGGCGAGCAGTACTTC. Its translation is CASSLGPKALHRGGEQYF. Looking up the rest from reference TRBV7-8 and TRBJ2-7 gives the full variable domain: GAGVSQSPRYKVAKRGQDVALRCDPISGHVSLFWYQQALGQGPEFLTYFQNEAQLDKSGLPSDRFFAERPEGSVSTLKIQRTQQEDSAVYLCASSLGPKALHRGGEQYFGPGTRLTVT.

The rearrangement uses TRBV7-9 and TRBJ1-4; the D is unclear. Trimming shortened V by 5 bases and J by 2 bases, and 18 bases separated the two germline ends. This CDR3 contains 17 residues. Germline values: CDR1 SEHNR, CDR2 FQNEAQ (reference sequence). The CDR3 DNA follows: TGTGCCAGCAGCGAATTCTACGGGGATCCCACTAATGAAAAACTGTTTTTT. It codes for CASSEFYGDPTNEKLFF.

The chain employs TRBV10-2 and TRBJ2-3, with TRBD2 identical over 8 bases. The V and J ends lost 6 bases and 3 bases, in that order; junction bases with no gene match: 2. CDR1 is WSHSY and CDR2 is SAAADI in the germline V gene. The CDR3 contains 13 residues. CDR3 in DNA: TGCGCCAGCAGGGGGACTAGAACAGATACGCAGTATTTT. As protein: CASRGTRTDTQYF.

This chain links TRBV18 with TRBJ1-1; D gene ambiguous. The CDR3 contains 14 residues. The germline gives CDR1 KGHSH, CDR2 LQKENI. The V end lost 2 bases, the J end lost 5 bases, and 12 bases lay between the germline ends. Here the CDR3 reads CASSPDGGETEAFF. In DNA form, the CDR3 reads TGTGCCAGCTCACCAGACGGAGGTGAGACTGAAGCTTTCTTT. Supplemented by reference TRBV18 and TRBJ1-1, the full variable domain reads NAGVMQNPRHLVRRRGQEARLRCSPMKGHSHVYWYRQLPEEGLKFMVYLQKENIIDESGMPKERFSAEFPKEGPSILRIQQVVRGDSAAYFCASSPDGGETEAFFGQGTRLTVV.

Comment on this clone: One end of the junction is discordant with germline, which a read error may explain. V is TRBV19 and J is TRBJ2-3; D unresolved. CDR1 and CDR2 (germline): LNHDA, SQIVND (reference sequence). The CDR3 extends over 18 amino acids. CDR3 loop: CASSISFRLGPQADTQYF. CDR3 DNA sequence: TGTGCTAGTAGTATATCCTTTCGTCTTGGGCCCCAGGCAGATACGCAGTATTTT.

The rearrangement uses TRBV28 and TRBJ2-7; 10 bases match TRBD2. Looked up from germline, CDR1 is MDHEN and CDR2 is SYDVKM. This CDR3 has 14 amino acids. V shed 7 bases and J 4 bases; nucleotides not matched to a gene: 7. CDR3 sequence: CASNPSGSIYEQYF. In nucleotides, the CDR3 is TGTGCCAGCAATCCTAGCGGGAGTATATACGAGCAGTACTTC.

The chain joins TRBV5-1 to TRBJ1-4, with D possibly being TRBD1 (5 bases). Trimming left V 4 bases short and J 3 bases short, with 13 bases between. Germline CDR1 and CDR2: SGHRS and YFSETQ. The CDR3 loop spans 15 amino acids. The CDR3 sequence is CASSAGAGPNEKLFF. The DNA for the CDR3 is TGCGCCAGCAGCGCTGGGGCAGGGCCTAATGAAAAACTGTTTTTT.

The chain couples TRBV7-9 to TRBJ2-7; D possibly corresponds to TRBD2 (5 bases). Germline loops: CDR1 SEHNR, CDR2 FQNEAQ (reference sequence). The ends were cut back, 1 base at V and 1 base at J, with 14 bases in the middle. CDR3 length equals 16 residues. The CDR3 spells CASSLVGRGGSYEQYF. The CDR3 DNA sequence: TGTGCCAGCAGCTTAGTAGGCCGAGGAGGATCCTACGAGCAGTACTTC. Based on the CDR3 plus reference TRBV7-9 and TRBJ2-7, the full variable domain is DTGVSQNPRHKITKRGQNVTFRCDPISEHNRLYWYRQTLGQGPEFLTYFQNEAQLEKSRLLSDRFSAERPKGSFSTLEIQRTEQGDSAMYLCASSLVGRGGSYEQYFGPGTRLTVT.